This T cell receptor (beta chain) derives from a study of blood T cell repertoires in COVID-19. Study summary: Acute and convalescent COVID-19 specimens originated in the United States, Italy and Spain.

The CDR3 extends over 15 amino acids. Germline CDR1 is MNHNY and CDR2 is SVGAGI (reference sequence). Losses at the gene ends were 5 bases for V and 5 bases for J; bases not matched to a gene: 9. Some clones are missing from TCRdb's copy, which holds only in-frame ones; the method was immunoSEQ multiplex PCR. Of 59,000 or so clones listed, more than 70% are singletons. The TCR sequence derives from a man in his sixties with acute or convalescent COVID-19. Sequencing input: peripheral blood. The rearrangement uses TRBV6-6 and TRBJ2-5; 9 nucleotides align to TRBD1. The CDR3 reads CASSHRDRDKETQYF. Here the CDR3 DNA reads TGTGCCAGCAGTCACAGGGACAGGGATAAGGAGACCCAGTACTTC.